One and the same sample provided the 31 T cell receptor beta chains below, sequenced in a study of T cells after posttransplantation cyclophosphamide. TCRdb's table, derived via immunoSEQ multiplex PCR, lists solely in-frame clones and lacks some. Of about 20,000 clones detected, roughly 90% appear once; the ten largest clones hold 8.2%. Controls had myeloablative marrow grafts with methotrexate and calcineurin inhibitor, sampled at 1 year. The sample consisted of PBMCs, taken after an allogeneic stem cell transplant with a calcineurin inhibitor and methotrexate. The receptors shown here come from a female patient between 50 and 60 years old who received an allogeneic stem cell transplant from an unrelated donor, was CMV-positive, and had chronic GVHD only. Certain T cells may be donor cells from the graft.

For this clone: This specimen includes other DNA sequences encoding the same CDR3. The rearrangement links TRBV6-1 to TRBJ2-7, with 9 nucleotides matching TRBD1. The V segment lost 3 bases and the J segment 4 bases; nucleotides outside the gene matches: 10. The CDR3 spans 16 residues. Germline V gene data show CDR1 as MNHNS and CDR2 as SASEGT. The CDR3 bases are TGTGCCAGCAGTGAGGCCTCTGGGACAGGGTGGTACGAGCAGTACTTC. This codes for CASSEASGTGWYEQYF.

This chain connects TRBV5-4 to TRBJ2-1; D is unclear. V was clipped by 2 bases and J by 5 bases, with 8 bases between them. Germline V gene lookup returns CDR1 SGHNT and CDR2 YYREEE (reference sequence). This CDR3 has 13 amino acids. The CDR3 here is CASSFATNNEQFF. In nucleotides, the CDR3 is TGTGCCAGCAGCTTTGCCACAAACAATGAGCAGTTCTTC.

The CDR3, as DNA: TGTGCCAGTAGTATGGACTTAACGAACACTGAAGCTTTCTTT. This encodes CASSMDLTNTEAFF. The V gene is TRBV19, the J gene TRBJ1-1; no firm D call. V lost 3 bases to trimming and J lost 1 base, with 9 bases between them. The CDR3 is 14 amino acids. Germline V gene lookup returns CDR1 LNHDA and CDR2 SQIVND (reference sequence).

V usage is TRBV4-3 and J usage is TRBJ2-7, with TRBD2 as a possible D gene (5 bases). The germline gives CDR1 LGHNA, CDR2 YSLEER. The V and J ends lost 3 bases and 5 bases respectively, with 14 bases between them. This CDR3 is 14 amino acids long. The CDR3 loop reads CASSQQTTPDEQYF. The DNA of the CDR3 is TGCGCCAGCAGCCAGCAGACTACCCCGGACGAGCAGTACTTC.

V is TRBV5-1 and J is TRBJ1-1; 9 bases are a match to TRBD1. V lost 4 bases to trimming and J lost 3 bases; unmatched junction nucleotides: 1. Germline assignment: CDR1 SGHRS and CDR2 YFSETQ. The CDR3 runs 13 residues. The CDR3 protein is CASSRTGDTEAFF. DNA of the CDR3: TGCGCCAGCAGCAGGACAGGGGACACTGAAGCTTTCTTT.

The chain carries TRBV4-1 and TRBJ1-3; D not certain. Germline V gene sequence: CDR1 MGHRA, CDR2 YSYEKL. This CDR3 has 16 amino acids. V was shortened by 4 bases and J by 8 bases, with 21 bases between the two germline ends. The CDR3 spells CASSLSSRVQSDTIYF. As DNA, the CDR3 is TGCGCCAGCAGCCTCTCGTCCCGGGTCCAGAGTGACACCATATATTTT.

This clone was found once. This chain connects TRBV7-9 to TRBJ2-1; no reliable D call. The germline gives CDR1 SEHNR, CDR2 FQNEAQ (reference sequence). Trimming cost V 3 bases and J 0 bases, with 12 bases left between them. The CDR3 contains 16 residues. The CDR3 loop is CASSFAGLSSYNEQFF. DNA of the CDR3: TGTGCCAGCAGCTTTGCAGGCCTAAGCTCCTACAATGAGCAGTTCTTC.

The chain links TRBV19 to TRBJ2-1; 12 bases line up with TRBD2. Germline V lookup: CDR1 LNHDA, CDR2 SQIVND (reference sequence). The trim removed 7 bases at V and 5 bases at J, leaving 9 bases unmatched. This CDR3 has 16 amino acids. For the CDR3, the DNA is TGTGCCAGTACGAGCCGGACTAGCGGGGAAAACAATGAGCAGTTCTTC. It yields the protein CASTSRTSGENNEQFF.

The chain combines TRBV7-2 with TRBJ2-1; the match to TRBD2 covers 7 bases. The trim removed 4 bases at V and 6 bases at J, leaving 9 bases unmatched. This CDR3 is 15 amino acids long. The germline gives CDR1 SGHTA, CDR2 FQGNSA. The CDR3 here is CASSSTPSGPNEQFF. DNA of the CDR3: TGTGCCAGCAGCTCAACCCCTAGCGGACCCAATGAGCAGTTCTTC.

The chain is built from TRBV4-1 and TRBJ2-3, with D hard to call. Germline CDR1 reads MGHRA; CDR2 reads YSYEKL. This CDR3 has 14 residues. Trimming left V 4 bases short and J 2 bases short, with 10 bases between. The CDR3 region is CASSRQPHTDTQYF. The CDR3 nucleotides read TGCGCCAGCAGCCGACAACCTCACACAGATACGCAGTATTTT.

The chain employs TRBV4-3 and TRBJ1-6; a weak D match, TRBD1 (6 bases). V dropped 1 base and J dropped 1 base, with 20 bases sitting between them. The germline V gene encodes CDR1 LGHNA and CDR2 YSLEER. The CDR3 spans 20 residues. This CDR3 reads CASSQAPFNTGSSYNSPLHF. CDR3 nucleotides: TGCGCCAGCAGCCAAGCCCCATTCAATACAGGGAGTTCCTATAATTCACCCCTCCACTTT.

The V call is TRBV7-6, the J call TRBJ2-7; D perhaps matches TRBD2 (6 bases). Germline CDR1 SGHVS, CDR2 FNYEAQ. The CDR3 contains 15 residues. Trimming removed 0 bases from V and 5 bases from J, with 14 bases in between. CDR3 DNA: TGTGCCAGCAGCTTAGCGGCAGGGAGGAGTGACGAGCAGTACTTC. Its translation is CASSLAAGRSDEQYF. The entire variable domain, with the rest obtained from reference TRBV7-6 and TRBJ2-7, is as follows: GAGVSQSPRYKVTKRGQDVALRCDPISGHVSLYWYRQALGQGPEFLTYFNYEAQQDKSGLPNDRFSAERPEGSISTLTIQRTEQRDSAMYRCASSLAAGRSDEQYFGPGTRLTVT.

The rearrangement links TRBV2 to TRBJ2-7, with 9 bases that match TRBD1. Trimming cost V 6 bases and J 5 bases; bases outside gene matches: 11. CDR1 is SNHLY and CDR2 is FYNNEI in the germline V gene. The CDR3 length is 15 residues. CDR3 DNA: TGTGCCAGCAGACCCCTGACAGGGGGGTCCCACGAGCAGTACTTC. Its protein is CASRPLTGGSHEQYF.

The V call is TRBV5-1, the J call TRBJ2-5, with 16 bases lining up with TRBD2. This CDR3 has 19 amino acids. Germline V gene sequence: CDR1 SGHRS, CDR2 YFSETQ. V was clipped by 3 bases and J by 1 base; unmatched bases: 9. The CDR3 spells CASSSPGGLAGGIQETQYF. CDR3 nucleotides: TGCGCCAGCAGCTCGCCGGGGGGACTAGCGGGAGGGATCCAAGAGACCCAGTACTTC.

The chain couples TRBV7-3 to TRBJ2-4; D perhaps matches TRBD1 (6 bases). The germline V gene has CDR1 SGHTA and CDR2 FQGTGA. Trimming removed 4 bases from V and 5 bases from J, with 21 bases in between. The CDR3 has 17 residues. DNA of the CDR3: TGTGCCAGCAGCTCTAGCCGGTTCGCGGACAGCGAAAACATTCAGTACTTC. It codes for CASSSSRFADSENIQYF.

The chain joins TRBV5-1 to TRBJ2-2, with TRBD2 identical over 8 bases. CDR3 length: 18 amino acids. Germline assignment: CDR1 SGHRS and CDR2 YFSETQ. V lost 0 bases, J lost 3 bases, and 10 bases stayed unmatched. The CDR3 here is CASSLVLQLAAYTGELFF. The CDR3 nucleotides read TGCGCCAGCAGCTTGGTCCTTCAACTAGCGGCTTACACCGGGGAGCTGTTTTTT.

The V gene is TRBV5-1, the J gene TRBJ2-1; possible D gene TRBD1, 6 bases. Trimming pared 3 bases from V and 5 bases from J, leaving 15 bases between. The V gene's germline CDR1 is SGHRS and CDR2 YFSETQ. The CDR3 is 15 amino acids. The CDR3 DNA reads as TGCGCCAGCAGCTGGTCGGGCAGGGGTGACAATGAGCAGTTCTTC. Amino acid sequence: CASSWSGRGDNEQFF.

The genes are TRBV4-1 and TRBJ2-1; no clear D. Germline CDR1 and CDR2: MGHRA and YSYEKL. The germline V and J ends were trimmed by 1 base and 0 bases, with 10 bases remaining between them. CDR3 length equals 16 residues. CDR3 DNA: TGCGCCAGCAGCCAAGCGCCGATCGGCTCCTACAATGAGCAGTTCTTC. Amino acid sequence: CASSQAPIGSYNEQFF.

The chain couples TRBV27 to TRBJ2-7; 8 nucleotides line up with TRBD1. V dropped 8 bases and J dropped 3; count of bases not matched to a gene: 6. The CDR3 sequence is 13 residues long. The germline CDR1 and CDR2 sequences are MNHEY and SMNVEV (reference sequence). CDR3 sequence: CASGTGTSYEQYF. CDR3 coding DNA: TGTGCCAGCGGGACAGGTACGAGCTACGAGCAGTACTTC.

The chain links TRBV27 to TRBJ1-5, with 7 bases identical to TRBD1. Germline assignment: CDR1 MNHEY and CDR2 SMNVEV (reference sequence). The CDR3 spans 14 residues. Trimming removed 7 bases from V and 6 bases from J; junction bases left unmatched: 9. For the CDR3, the DNA is TGTGCCAGCACCCGGGACAGACTCTTTCAGCCCCAGCATTTT. It translates to CASTRDRLFQPQHF.

The sample holds one count of this clone. This chain connects TRBV7-9 to TRBJ2-7, with 16 bases aligning to TRBD2. V lost 3 bases to trimming and J lost 6 bases; unmatched junction nucleotides: 8. The CDR3 length is 17 residues. Germline CDR1 reads SEHNR; CDR2 reads FQNEAQ (reference sequence). CDR3: CASSLGLAGGTTREQYF. CDR3 DNA sequence: TGTGCCAGCAGCTTGGGACTAGCGGGAGGGACGACCCGCGAGCAGTACTTC.

This sequence joins TRBV10-3 and TRBJ2-7; 9 bases map to TRBD2. The CDR3 runs 16 residues. The V gene end was trimmed by 4 bases and the J gene end by 7 bases; junction bases not matched to a gene: 14. Germline V lookup: CDR1 ENHRY, CDR2 SYGVKD. CDR3: CAISVGLLAGVGEQYF. The CDR3 DNA reads TGTGCCATCAGTGTCGGTTTGTTAGCGGGAGTAGGGGAGCAGTACTTC.

The V call is TRBV28, the J call TRBJ1-1, with 8 bases identical to TRBD1. There are 14 residues in the CDR3. With 6 bases clipped from V and 3 bases from J, the junction kept 6 bases outside the gene matches. The germline CDR1 and CDR2 sequences are MDHEN and SYDVKM. CDR3 sequence reads: CASRLQGAHTEAFF. DNA of the CDR3: TGTGCCAGCAGGCTTCAGGGGGCCCACACTGAAGCTTTCTTT.

This clone occurred once. The chain carries TRBV9 and TRBJ2-5; tentatively, D is TRBD2 (5 bases). CDR1 and CDR2 from the germline V gene are SGDLS and YYNGEE. V was cut by 7 bases and J by 4 bases, with 20 bases left in between. The CDR3 is 15 residues long. This chain's CDR3 is CASASGLDFGETQYF. The CDR3 DNA is TGTGCCAGCGCCTCCGGGTTGGACTTCGGAGAGACCCAGTACTTC.

This chain links TRBV7-9 with TRBJ2-3; no reliable D call. The CDR3 contains 15 residues. Trimming shortened V by 1 base and J by 1 base, and 9 bases separated the two germline ends. Germline V CDR1 and CDR2: SEHNR, FQNEAQ (reference sequence). The CDR3 spells CASSLVRLGTDTQYF. DNA for the CDR3: TGTGCCAGCAGCTTAGTCAGGTTGGGCACAGATACGCAGTATTTT. The full variable domain, completed using reference TRBV7-9 and TRBJ2-3, is DTGVSQNPRHKITKRGQNVTFRCDPISEHNRLYWYRQTLGQGPEFLTYFQNEAQLEKSRLLSDRFSAERPKGSFSTLEIQRTEQGDSAMYLCASSLVRLGTDTQYFGPGTRLTVL.

The rearrangement joins TRBV4-3 to TRBJ1-1, with TRBD1 identical over 8 bases. Germline V CDR1 and CDR2: LGHNA, YSLEER. V dropped 6 bases and J dropped 11; count of bases not matched to a gene: 2. The CDR3 totals 10 residues. Written as DNA, the CDR3 is TGCGCCAGCAGTCGACAGGGGGCTTTCTTT. Translated, it gives CASSRQGAFF.

V is TRBV5-1 and J is TRBJ2-3; D is unresolved. Per germline, CDR1 SGHRS and CDR2 YFSETQ. The CDR3 spans 11 residues. Trimming took off 0 bases at V and 6 bases at J, with 2 bases between the two ends. The CDR3 nucleotides read TGCGCCAGCAGCTTGGCGGATACGCAGTATTTT. Its translation is CASSLADTQYF.

V usage is TRBV27 and J usage is TRBJ2-1; 8 bases align to TRBD2. This CDR3 is built from 15 residues. CDR1 and CDR2 (germline): MNHEY, SMNVEV (reference sequence). V lost 1 base and J lost 9; bases outside the gene matches: 8. This chain's CDR3 is CASSLYGTRVSEQFF. In DNA, the CDR3 is TGTGCCAGCAGTTTATACGGGACTAGGGTGTCTGAGCAGTTCTTC.

The chain carries TRBV28 and TRBJ2-1; 11 bases are shared with TRBD2. Germline-derived CDR1 and CDR2 are MDHEN and SYDVKM. J lost 9 bases, V lost 6 bases, and 10 bases had no gene match. This CDR3 has 15 amino acids. CDR3 region: CASSKALAGGIEQFF. The CDR3 nucleotides are TGTGCCAGCAGCAAAGCCCTAGCGGGAGGAATTGAGCAGTTCTTC.

The chain recombines TRBV7-9 with TRBJ1-2; D not resolved. There are 13 residues in the CDR3. V was trimmed by 3 bases and J by 2 bases, leaving 7 bases between them. The V gene's germline CDR1 is SEHNR and CDR2 FQNEAQ (reference sequence). For the CDR3, the DNA is TGTGCCAGCAGCTTTGGCCAGAACTATGGCTACACCTTC. Its translation is CASSFGQNYGYTF.

The chain has TRBV6-6 and TRBJ2-7; 7 bases fit TRBD1. This CDR3 has 14 amino acids. After removal of 5 bases from V and 1 base from J, the junction contained 5 bases not matched to a gene. In germline, CDR1 is MNHNY, CDR2 SVGAGI (reference sequence). CDR3 in amino acids: CASSDRQGSYEQYF. Written as DNA, the CDR3 is TGTGCCAGCAGTGACCGACAGGGATCCTACGAGCAGTACTTC.